This entry features one T cell receptor (beta chain) sequence. This clonotype was counted at least ten times. Its antigen remains unidentified. No much larger clonotype is one base removed from it; base qualities were not supplied. This sample was taken from a study of regulatory T cells in long-lasting Graves disease (dated by TCRdb to about 2021). Background on the whole study: To count as having persistent Graves' disease, a patient had to have received antithyroid drug treatment for over 5 years with TSH receptor autoantibodies remaining persistently positive. Persistent Graves' disease patients were compared with newly diagnosed Graves' disease patients by peripheral blood TCR sequencing and RNA sequencing. The study was registered as a clinical trial and conducted in China. A total of around 35 samples underwent TCR sequencing, from about 13 patients with persistent Graves' disease and some 20 patients with newly diagnosed Graves' disease. Antithyroid drugs had been taken for approximately 10 years on average by persistent Graves' disease patients in the clinical cohort.

The sample's time point, from its label and the paper: persistent/refractory GD, antithyroid drugs over 5 years with positive TRAb. RNA was extracted from PBMCs in TRIzol for both TCR sequencing and RNA sequencing. Graves' disease was diagnosed according to American Thyroid Association guidelines. Patients for the study were recruited at an endocrinology department in Xi'an, China. Each patient gave 9 to 10 milliliters of peripheral blood, collected in an EDTA anticoagulant tube. Ficoll Paque Plus density gradient separation was used to isolate PBMCs, and no further T cell sorting was performed. RNA quality was checked with an Agilent 2100 Bioanalyzer and agarose gel, and concentration with a NanoDrop 2000. Summary of the overall study and its limitations: The authors noted that the small sample size was a limitation that may lower accuracy. Sequencing and analysis were limited to the TCR beta chain. Peripheral blood alone was examined, since thyroid tissue, which constituted the primary lesion, could not be accessed. Persistent patients shared more public clonotypes among themselves (2,741) than newly diagnosed patients did (about 970). Persistent Graves' disease patients showed lower TCR Shannon entropy and fewer highly expanded clones than newly diagnosed patients, suggesting clonal expansion. TRBV28, TRBJ1-2 and TRBJ2-5 were preferentially used in persistent disease, while TRBV20-1 and TRBJ2-1 were favored in newly diagnosed disease.

The library was made by multiplex PCR. TCRdb names Illumina HiSeq 4000 as the instrument used. CDR3 regions were amplified by Arm-PCR with iRepertoire HTBI primers to construct TCR beta libraries. Before sequencing, the PCR products went through gel purification. In the original analysis: Gene usage analysis of CDR3 amino acid clonotypes relied on the roughly 60 TRBV and 13 to 15 TRBJ segments identified across samples. COPE and FqMerger were used to merge filtered high-quality paired reads into contigs. Contigs were aligned with BLAST to IMGT TRBV, TRBD and TRBJ reference genes, and CDR3 was defined per IMGT. Any clonotype with a frequency above 0.1% was counted as a highly expanded clone. Repertoire diversity was measured by Shannon entropy, and V-J evenness by the Gini coefficient. Public clonotypes were defined as clonotypes shared by more than one individual. The public reads were reanalyzed by TCRdb: fastp trimming at Q25, MiXCR alignment, in-frame beta chains only. Under each unique CDR3 protein, matching rows form one entry showing the most common genes and DNA. These V and J calls are TCRdb output, not the study's own analysis. Across this sample there are 400,000 to 450,000 distinct CDR3 sequences, with 20% to 30% seen only once. The ten largest clones take up about a quarter of the sample.

Including cysteine and phenylalanine, the CDR3 has 16 amino acids. The retained sequence is limited to the CDR3, 48 bases, with the frame set at the first base. Looking up the germline V gene (reference sequence) yields CDR1 SGHAT and CDR2 FQDESV. Unmatched junction bases come to 13, with V trimmed by 4 bases and J by 8 bases. Material: peripheral blood mononuclear cells (PBMCs), obtained when the disease was refractory, from a patient treated with antithyroid drugs. In this chain, TRBV11-1 is recombined with TRBJ2-1; TRBD1 matches 8 bases in the middle. The receptor's source is a female donor with Graves disease. Here the CDR3 is given as CASSSGTRTGRDEQFF. The nucleotide sequence is given as TGTGCCAGCAGCTCAGGAACGAGGACAGGGCGAGATGAGCAGTTCTTC. The variable domain in full, with residues beyond the CDR3 obtained from the reference TRBV11-1 and TRBJ2-1 genes, is EAEVAQSPRYKITEKSQAVAFWCDPISGHATLYWYRQILGQGPELLVQFQDESVVDDSQLPKDRFSAERLKGVDSTLKIQPAELGDSAMYLCASSSGTRTGRDEQFFGPGTRLTVL.